This T cell receptor (beta chain) originates from a study of CD8 T cells in ankylosing spondylitis. After removal of 5 bases from V and 4 bases from J, the junction contained 10 bases not matched to a gene. The germline V gene encodes CDR1 KGHSH and CDR2 LQKENI. There are 15 residues in the CDR3. A remark on this clonotype: Antigen: not known.

By quantitative 5'-RACE with molecular barcodes, the TCR beta libraries were made. A single record per CDR3 protein comes from TCRdb applying MiXCR to the 5' RACE reads. This sample has some 340,000 distinct CDR3 sequences, with 14% to 15% found just once. Study results and limitations: According to the report, clones linked to the disease were significantly enriched in matched synovial fluid samples taken from ankylosing spondylitis patients. In ankylosing spondylitis blood, a motif of eight highly homologous TCR beta variants appeared characteristic. Earlier reports found some motif variants in synovial fluid and blood in reactive arthritis.

The clonotype originates from a male donor with ankylosing spondylitis or in good health (not recorded which). The material sequenced was blood, either unsorted or a sorted T cell fraction (not recorded which). The V call is TRBV18, the J call TRBJ2-5, with 7 bases aligning to TRBD1. CDR3 sequence: CASSFLGQWGETQYF. CDR3 coding DNA: TGTGCCAGCTCATTTCTGGGACAGTGGGGAGAGACCCAGTACTTC. The whole variable domain, remainder taken from reference TRBV18 and TRBJ2-5, is NAGVMQNPRHLVRRRGQEARLRCSPMKGHSHVYWYRQLPEEGLKFMVYLQKENIIDESGMPKERFSAEFPKEGPSILRIQQVVRGDSAAYFCASSFLGQWGETQYFGPGTRLLVL.